This is a list of T cell receptor beta chains from one sample in a study of blood T cell repertoires in COVID-19. Sequencing used immunoSEQ multiplex PCR; TCRdb keeps in-frame clones, though not all of them. Among 62,000 or so clones, just over 85% were seen once, and the ten largest hold more than 1.4%. Sequenced: peripheral blood. The receptors were sampled from an older woman with acute or convalescent COVID-19. Both conserved end residues are part of each CDR3. D genes are given only for firm matches.

v_gene: TRBV7-9
d_gene: NA
j_gene: TRBJ1-2
CDR3aa: CASSLIGANYGYTF
CDR3nt: TGTGCCAGCAGCTTGATAGGGGCCAACTATGGCTACACCTTC

v_gene: TRBV3-1/TRBV3-2
d_gene: NA
j_gene: TRBJ2-1
CDR3aa: CASSRGGRITSSYNEQFF
CDR3nt: TGTGCCAGCAGCCGGGGGGGCCGAATTACGAGCTCCTACAATGAGCAGTTCTTC

v_gene: TRBV19
d_gene: TRBD1
j_gene: TRBJ1-1
CDR3aa: CASSPQGQGGTEAFF
CDR3nt: TGTGCCAGTAGTCCCCAGGGACAGGGGGGAACTGAAGCTTTCTTT

v_gene: TRBV29-1
d_gene: NA
j_gene: TRBJ1-1
CDR3aa: CSVEVGARNTEAFF
CDR3nt: TGCAGCGTTGAAGTGGGGGCCAGGAACACTGAAGCTTTCTTT

v_gene: TRBV11-2
d_gene: NA
j_gene: TRBJ2-7
CDR3aa: CASSRSPGEQYF
CDR3nt: TGTGCCAGCAGCCGGAGTCCCGGCGAGCAGTACTTC

v_gene: TRBV30
d_gene: TRBD2
j_gene: TRBJ2-2
CDR3aa: CAWRGLAGSNTGELFF
CDR3nt: TGTGCCTGGAGGGGACTAGCGGGGTCAAACACCGGGGAGCTGTTTTTT

v_gene: TRBV3-1/TRBV3-2
d_gene: NA
j_gene: TRBJ2-5
CDR3aa: CASSHTLGRRGTQYF
CDR3nt: TGTGCCAGCAGCCACACTCTAGGGAGGAGAGGGACCCAGTACTTC

v_gene: TRBV24-1
d_gene: NA
j_gene: TRBJ1-1
CDR3aa: CATQSGAGGHTEAFF
CDR3nt: TGTGCCACCCAATCGGGTGCCGGGGGGCACACTGAAGCTTTCTTT

v_gene: TRBV19
d_gene: NA
j_gene: TRBJ2-1
CDR3aa: CASRRELGPEQFF
CDR3nt: TGTGCCAGTAGGAGGGAACTCGGGCCTGAGCAGTTCTTC

v_gene: TRBV9
d_gene: NA
j_gene: TRBJ1-3
CDR3aa: CASSVGRGSGNTIYF
CDR3nt: TGTGCCAGCAGCGTAGGACGGGGCTCTGGAAACACCATATATTTT